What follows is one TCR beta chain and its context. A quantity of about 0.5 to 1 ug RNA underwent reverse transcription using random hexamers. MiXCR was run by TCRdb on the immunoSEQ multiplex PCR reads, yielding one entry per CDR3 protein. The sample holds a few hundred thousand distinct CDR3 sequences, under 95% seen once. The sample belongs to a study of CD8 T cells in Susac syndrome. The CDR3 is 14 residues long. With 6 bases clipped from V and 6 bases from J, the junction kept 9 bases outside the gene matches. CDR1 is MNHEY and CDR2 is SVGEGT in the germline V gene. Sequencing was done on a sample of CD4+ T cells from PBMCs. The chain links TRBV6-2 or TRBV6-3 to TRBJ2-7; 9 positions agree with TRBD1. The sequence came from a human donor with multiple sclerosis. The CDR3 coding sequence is TGTGCCAGCAGGACTCCGGGACAGGGTTTCGAGCAGTACTTC. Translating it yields CASRTPGQGFEQYF.